These T cell receptor beta chains were read from a single sample in a study of T cell responses to AZD1222 COVID-19 vaccine. The method was immunoSEQ multiplex PCR; TCRdb's version includes in-frame clones alone and lacks a portion of them. The sample has approximately 180,000 clones; about 88% are singletons. The sequences come from peripheral blood, collected 28 days after the second AZD1222 dose. The receptors were gathered from an adult who received the AZD1222 COVID-19 vaccine. The CDR3 runs from the conserved cysteine through the conserved F or W. D genes are given only for firm matches. Some rows have no size entry. The others give once, few or many, or a class for an expanded clone.

J gene,V gene,D gene,clone size,CDR3 DNA,CDR3 protein
TRBJ2-5,TRBV12-5,NA,NA,TGTGCTAGTGGTTTGGACAGGGTTGAGACCCAGTACTTC,CASGLDRVETQYF
TRBJ1-2,TRBV6-2/TRBV6-3,NA,NA,TGTGCCAGCAGTCCGGACGGGAACTATGGCTACACCTTC,CASSPDGNYGYTF
TRBJ2-7,TRBV28,TRBD1,NA,TGTGCCAGCAGTAATTTTGGGACAGGGTTCTACGAGCAGTACTTC,CASSNFGTGFYEQYF
TRBJ2-1,TRBV19,TRBD2,NA,TGTGCCAGTAGTCCGTGGACTAGCGGGAGAAATGAGCAGTTCTTC,CASSPWTSGRNEQFF
TRBJ1-2,TRBV18,NA,NA,TGTGCCAGCTCAAGTCTAAGTCAAGACAATGGCTACACCTTC,CASSSLSQDNGYTF
TRBJ2-2,TRBV28,NA,NA,TGTGCCACCACCCTGGCCGGGGTGGGGGACCCCGGGGAGCTGTTTTTT,CATTLAGVGDPGELFF
TRBJ2-6,TRBV5-6,NA,once,TGTGCCAGCAGCTCCAGAGGCGCTGGGGCCAACGTCCTGACTTTC,CASSSRGAGANVLTF
TRBJ2-7,TRBV2,NA,NA,TGTGCCAGCAGTAATGAGCGCTCGAGCTCCTACGAGCAGTACTTC,CASSNERSSSYEQYF
TRBJ1-2,TRBV3-1/TRBV3-2,TRBD1,NA,TGTGCCAGCAGCCAAGATGGGGGATACAGGGGGCCTGGCTACACCTTC,CASSQDGGYRGPGYTF
TRBJ2-7,TRBV7-9,NA,NA,TGTGCCAGCAGCTTAGCGAGGGGGGAGGGCGAGCAGTACTTC,CASSLARGEGEQYF
TRBJ1-4,TRBV30,NA,NA,TGTGCCTGGAGATCCGGGGGCAGTGAAAAACTGTTTTTT,CAWRSGGSEKLFF
TRBJ2-7,TRBV24-1,TRBD2,NA,TGTGCCACCAGTGACCCTAGGACTAGCGTCGGTGAGCAGTACTTC,CATSDPRTSVGEQYF
TRBJ2-1,TRBV7-2,TRBD1,NA,TGTGCCAGCAGTTTCTTAGGGACAGGACTCTACAATGAGCAGTTCTTC,CASSFLGTGLYNEQFF
TRBJ2-7,TRBV10-3,NA,NA,TGTGCCATCAGCAGGGAGTCAAACTACGAGCAGTACTTC,CAISRESNYEQYF
TRBJ1-5,TRBV30,TRBD1,once,TGTGCCTGGAGTAAGGGGGCCGGCAATCAGCCCCAGCATTTT,CAWSKGAGNQPQHF
TRBJ1-6,TRBV18,NA,NA,TGTGCCAGCTCACCAGCGACTTCTCAGAAGGGATCACCCCTCCACTTT,CASSPATSQKGSPLHF
TRBJ1-2,TRBV30,NA,NA,TGTGCCTGGAGAACGTCGTTCGGGTCTGGCTACACCTTC,CAWRTSFGSGYTF
TRBJ1-5,TRBV27,TRBD1,NA,TGTGCCAGCAGTTCCGACAGGGCGATTCAGCCCCAGCATTTT,CASSSDRAIQPQHF
TRBJ2-7,TRBV6-5,TRBD1,NA,TGTACTGGACAGGGTCGCGCCGAGCAGTACTTC,CTGQGRAEQYF
TRBJ1-2,TRBV7-8,NA,NA,TGTGCCAGCAGCCCTCGAACGGGGCCTCGCTATGGCTACACCTTC,CASSPRTGPRYGYTF
TRBJ2-7,TRBV5-4,TRBD2,NA,TGTGCCAGCAGCTTGGTACTAGCGGGAGAAACCTACGAGCAGTACTTC,CASSLVLAGETYEQYF
TRBJ2-3,TRBV28,TRBD2,NA,TGTGCCAGCAGTTTGTCAGCGGGAGCAGATACGCAGTATTTT,CASSLSAGADTQYF
TRBJ1-1,TRBV2,NA,NA,TGTGCCACCTCTGGAGCTTTCTTT,CATSGAFF
TRBJ2-5,TRBV12-5,NA,NA,TGTGCTAGTGGTTCAGCGGTGCAAGAGACCCAGTACTTC,CASGSAVQETQYF
TRBJ2-1,TRBV29-1,NA,once,TGCAGCGTTGGACTGAGCTCCTACAATGAGCAGTTCTTC,CSVGLSSYNEQFF
TRBJ2-2,TRBV7-2,NA,NA,TGTGCCAGCAGCTCCTGGACGGAAAACACCGGGGAGCTGTTTTTT,CASSSWTENTGELFF
TRBJ2-7,TRBV14,NA,once,TGTGCCAGCAGTGGGTCGACTGCCGAGCAGTACTTC,CASSGSTAEQYF
TRBJ2-3,TRBV27,TRBD2,NA,TGTGCCAGCAGTTTTGGTTCTCTAGCGGGAGGGTTGCCAGATACGCAGTATTTT,CASSFGSLAGGLPDTQYF
TRBJ2-3,TRBV7-9,TRBD1,NA,TGTGCCAGCAGTCCAACCGGGACAGGAATCACAGATACGCAGTATTTT,CASSPTGTGITDTQYF
TRBJ2-2,TRBV7-2,TRBD2,NA,TGTGCCAGCAGCTTAGTAGTGCGGGAGTCCGGGGAGCTGTTTTTT,CASSLVVRESGELFF
TRBJ1-1,TRBV28,NA,NA,TGTGCCAGCAGTTCCCTTTCGTCTGGCACGGCTTTCTTT,CASSSLSSGTAFF
TRBJ2-5,TRBV7-3,NA,NA,TGTGCCAGCAGCTTAGGTGCAGCGGGTCTCGAGACCCAGTACTTC,CASSLGAAGLETQYF
TRBJ1-1,TRBV3-1/TRBV3-2,NA,NA,TGTGCCAGCCGGGACTTGCTTTTAGAAGCTTTCTTT,CASRDLLLEAFF
TRBJ2-1,TRBV24-1,TRBD2,few,TGTGCCACCAGTGAGACTCCCAGGGCGGGAGACCCCAATGAGCAGTTCTTC,CATSETPRAGDPNEQFF
TRBJ1-1,TRBV28,NA,NA,TGTGCCAGCAGTTGGACGACAGGTTTATCCACTGAAGCTTTCTTT,CASSWTTGLSTEAFF
TRBJ1-5,TRBV11-2,NA,NA,TGTGCCAGCAGCCTCGGCGGGTCCGATTCTCCGTATAGCAATCAGCCCCAGCATTTT,CASSLGGSDSPYSNQPQHF
TRBJ1-2,TRBV5-1,TRBD1,once,TGCGCCAGCAGCCCCCCGGGACAGGCCAACTATGGCTACACCTTC,CASSPPGQANYGYTF
TRBJ2-6,TRBV14,NA,NA,TGTGCCAGCAGCCCCGGGGCGGGGTGGGCCAACGTCCTGACTTTC,CASSPGAGWANVLTF